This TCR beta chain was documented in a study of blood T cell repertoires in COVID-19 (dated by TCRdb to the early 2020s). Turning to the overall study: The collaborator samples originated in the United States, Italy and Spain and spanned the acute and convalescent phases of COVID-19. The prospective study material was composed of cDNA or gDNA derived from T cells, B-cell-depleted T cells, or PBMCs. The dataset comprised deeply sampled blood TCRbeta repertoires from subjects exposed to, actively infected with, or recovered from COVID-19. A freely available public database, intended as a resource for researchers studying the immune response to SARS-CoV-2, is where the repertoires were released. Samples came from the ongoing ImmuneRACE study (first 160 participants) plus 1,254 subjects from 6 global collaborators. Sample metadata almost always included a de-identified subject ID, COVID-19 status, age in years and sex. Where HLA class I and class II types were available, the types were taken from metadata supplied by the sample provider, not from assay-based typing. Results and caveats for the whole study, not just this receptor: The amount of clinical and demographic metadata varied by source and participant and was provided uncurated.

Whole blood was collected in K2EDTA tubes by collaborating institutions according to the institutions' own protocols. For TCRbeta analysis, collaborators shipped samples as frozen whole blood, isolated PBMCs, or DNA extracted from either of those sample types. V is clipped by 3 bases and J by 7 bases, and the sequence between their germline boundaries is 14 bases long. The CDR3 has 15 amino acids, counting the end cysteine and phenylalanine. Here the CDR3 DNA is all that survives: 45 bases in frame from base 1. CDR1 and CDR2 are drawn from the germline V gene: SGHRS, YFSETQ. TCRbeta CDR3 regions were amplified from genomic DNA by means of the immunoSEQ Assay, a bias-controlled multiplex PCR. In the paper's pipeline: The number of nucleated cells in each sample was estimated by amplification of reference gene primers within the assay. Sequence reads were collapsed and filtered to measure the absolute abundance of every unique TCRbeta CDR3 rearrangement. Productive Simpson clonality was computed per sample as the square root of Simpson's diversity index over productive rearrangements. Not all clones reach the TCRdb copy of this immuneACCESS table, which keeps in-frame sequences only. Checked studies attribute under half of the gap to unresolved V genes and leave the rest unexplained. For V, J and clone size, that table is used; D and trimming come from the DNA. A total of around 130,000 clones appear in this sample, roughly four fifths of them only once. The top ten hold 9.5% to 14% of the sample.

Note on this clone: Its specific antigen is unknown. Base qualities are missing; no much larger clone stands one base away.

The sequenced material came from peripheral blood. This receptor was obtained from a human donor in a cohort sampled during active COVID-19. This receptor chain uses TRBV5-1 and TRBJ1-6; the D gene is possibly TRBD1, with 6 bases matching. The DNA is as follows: TGCGCCAGCAGCTCCGTCCCAGGGGTGAATTCACCCCTCCACTTT. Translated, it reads CASSSVPGVNSPLHF. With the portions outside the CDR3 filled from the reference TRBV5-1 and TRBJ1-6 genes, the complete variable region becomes KAGVTQTPRYLIKTRGQQVTLSCSPISGHRSVSWYQQTPGQGLQFLFEYFSETQRNKGNFPGRFSGRQFSNSRSEMNVSTLELGDSALYLCASSSVPGVNSPLHFGNGTRLTVT.